This is a list of T cell receptor beta chains from one sample in a study of shared clonotypes between healthy human individuals. Assay used: immunoSEQ multiplex PCR; TCRdb lists only in-frame clones, some missing. The sample has roughly 2.5 million clones, just over 90% seen once; the top ten hold more than 0.12%. Sequencing was performed on naive CD4+ T cells sorted from blood. Every receptor here comes from a man aged 18 to 35 in good health. Both conserved end residues are part of each CDR3. A D gene is named only where the DNA matches it firmly. Size is omitted from some rows. Given values are once, few, many or a class for expanded clones.

V gene,D gene,clone size,J gene,CDR3 DNA,CDR3 protein
TRBV6-4,TRBD1,.,TRBJ1-2,TGTGCCAGCAGTGACTCGACCTATGGCGGCTTCGGGACAGGGGGCATTTACTATGGCTACACCTTC,CASSDSTYGGFGTGGIYYGYTF
TRBV19,TRBD1,.,TRBJ1-2,TGTGCCAGTACCGGGACAGGGATTGGCTACACCTTC,CASTGTGIGYTF
TRBV28,.,.,TRBJ1-2,TGTGCCAGCAGACCATGGGGTTTAGGAGGCTACACCTTC,CASRPWGLGGYTF
TRBV2,TRBD1,.,TRBJ1-2,TGTGCCACCGGGACAGGGGTTACTAACTATGGCTACACCTTC,CATGTGVTNYGYTF
TRBV9,TRBD2,.,TRBJ2-1,TGTGCCAGCAGCGTAGTAGGCGGGGGGGCATACAATGAGCAGTTCTTC,CASSVVGGGAYNEQFF
TRBV28,TRBD2,.,TRBJ2-3,TGTGCCAGCAGTTTAGGGTTGACTAGCGGGGGCACAGATACGCAGTATTTT,CASSLGLTSGGTDTQYF
TRBV28,TRBD2,.,TRBJ2-3,TGTGCCAGCAGTTTGGCGGGGGGGAAACGGACAGATACGCAGTATTTT,CASSLAGGKRTDTQYF
TRBV28,.,once,TRBJ2-7,TGTGCCAGCAGTCCACAGGACCTCTCCTACGAGCAGTACTTC,CASSPQDLSYEQYF
TRBV10-3,.,.,TRBJ1-5,TGTGCCATCAGTGAGTCTGGGCTCAATCAGCCCCAGCATTTT,CAISESGLNQPQHF
TRBV6-5,.,.,TRBJ2-3,TGTGCCAGCAGTTCTATCACAGATACGCAGTATTTT,CASSSITDTQYF
TRBV6-5,.,.,TRBJ2-4,TGTGCCAGCAGGATATTAGGGGAAGACGTAAACATTCAGTACTTC,CASRILGEDVNIQYF
TRBV7-3,TRBD1,.,TRBJ1-1,TGTGCCAGCAGCTTGGACAGGCTGATGAACACTGAAGCTTTCTTT,CASSLDRLMNTEAFF
TRBV30,TRBD2,once,TRBJ2-4,TGTGCCTGGAGAGAGACGGGGGGATTGTACTTC,CAWRETGGLYF
TRBV2,.,.,TRBJ1-1,TGTGCCAGCAGTGTCGGGGGAACTGAAGCTTTCTTT,CASSVGGTEAFF
TRBV28,.,.,TRBJ1-2,TGTGCCAGCAGCCGGGGGGGGGTCGGCTATGGCTACACCTTC,CASSRGGVGYGYTF
TRBV7-9,.,.,TRBJ2-7,TGTGCCAGCAGCTTAGAAAGTAAGGGGGCCTACGAGCAGTACTTC,CASSLESKGAYEQYF
TRBV7-8,.,.,TRBJ2-3,TGTGCCAGCAGCCCCCTAGGGGCAACAGATACGCAGTATTTT,CASSPLGATDTQYF
TRBV30,.,.,TRBJ1-6,TGTGCCTGGAGTGTCGGGGGGGGATCAGGGGCCTATAATTCACCCCTCCACTTT,CAWSVGGGSGAYNSPLHF
TRBV11-2,.,.,TRBJ2-5,TGTGCCAGCAGCTTAGGGGGGAACTACATGGAGCAGTACTTC,CASSLGGNYMEQYF
TRBV5-4,.,.,TRBJ1-2,TGTGCCAGCAGCTTTGGGAGGGGTACTAGGGGGGACTATGGCTACACCTTC,CASSFGRGTRGDYGYTF
TRBV14,.,once,TRBJ1-1,TGTGCCAGCAGACCCGTTGTTCTATCTCCTCCTGAAGCTTTCTTT,CASRPVVLSPPEAFF
TRBV29-1,.,.,TRBJ2-7,TGCAGCGTCAAACAGTCTAGCCACGAGCAGTACTTC,CSVKQSSHEQYF
TRBV4-1,TRBD1,.,TRBJ2-7,TGCGCCAGCAGATACCTCCACCGGGACAGGTACGAGCAGTACTTC,CASRYLHRDRYEQYF
TRBV5-1,TRBD1,.,TRBJ1-2,TGCGCCAGCAGCTGGGACAGGCCGCCTCTGGGGTATGGCTACACCTTC,CASSWDRPPLGYGYTF
TRBV4-2,TRBD1,.,TRBJ2-2,TGTGCCAGCAGCCAACGAACAGGGGACACCGGGGAGCTGTTTTTT,CASSQRTGDTGELFF
TRBV7-3,TRBD1,.,TRBJ2-2,TGTGCCAGCAGCTTAATACAGGGGGCAAAAACCGGGGAGCTGTTTTTT,CASSLIQGAKTGELFF
TRBV2,.,.,TRBJ2-2,TGTGCCAGCAGCCCCGACAGCACCGGGGAGCTGTTTTTT,CASSPDSTGELFF
TRBV18,.,.,TRBJ1-1,TGTGCCAGCTCATCAACCACGGGCATGAACACTGAAGCTTTCTTT,CASSSTTGMNTEAFF
TRBV5-8,.,.,TRBJ2-1,TGTGCCAGCAGCTTATTGATGGTTTTCGGGAGCCCGTGGTACAATGAGCAGTTCTTC,CASSLLMVFGSPWYNEQFF
TRBV20-1,.,.,TRBJ1-1,TGCAGTGCCCCCAGAACTGAAGCTTTCTTT,CSAPRTEAFF
TRBV7-9,TRBD2,.,TRBJ2-5,TGTGCCAGCAGCTTAGGGACTAGCGGGAACCAAGAGACCCAGTACTTC,CASSLGTSGNQETQYF
TRBV5-1,.,.,TRBJ1-1,TGCGCCAGCAGCTTGCTTGGGGGTCGGGACACTGAAGCTTTCTTT,CASSLLGGRDTEAFF
TRBV29-1,.,.,TRBJ2-5,TGCAGCGTGACAGGACTGCAAGAGACCCAGTACTTC,CSVTGLQETQYF
TRBV9,.,.,TRBJ2-1,TGTGCCAGCAGCCCTAATGACTGGCTGGAGGCTGAGCAGTTCTTC,CASSPNDWLEAEQFF
TRBV2,.,.,TRBJ2-1,TGTGCCAGCAGGAGAGGGCCGGGAACTTCCTACAATGAGCAGTTCTTC,CASRRGPGTSYNEQFF
TRBV11-2,.,once,TRBJ2-2,TGTGCCAGCAGCTTCGGTAGTCGCACCGGGGAGCTGTTTTTT,CASSFGSRTGELFF
TRBV5-1,TRBD1,.,TRBJ1-4,TGCGCCAGCAGCGAGACAGGGGACGGTGAAAAACTGTTTTTT,CASSETGDGEKLFF
TRBV6-5,.,once,TRBJ1-2,TGTGCCAGCAGTCAAGATACCCACTATGGCTACACCTTC,CASSQDTHYGYTF
TRBV28,.,.,TRBJ2-5,TGTGCCAGCAGTTTAAGGGACCGTCGTGAGACCCAGTACTTC,CASSLRDRRETQYF
TRBV5-1,.,.,TRBJ2-3,TGCGCCAGCAGCTTGTTTGATACGCAGTATTTT,CASSLFDTQYF
TRBV10-2,.,.,TRBJ1-2,TGCGCCAGCCGTGAGGATTGGCTTGGGAGCTACGGCTACACCTTC,CASREDWLGSYGYTF
TRBV30,.,.,TRBJ1-1,TGTGCCTGGATCCCGGGTCTCTTGCCGCCCCGGAGGGCTTTCTTT,CAWIPGLLPPRRAFF
TRBV30,.,.,TRBJ2-7,TGTGCCTGGAGTGCAGGGTTCGACGAGCAGTACTTC,CAWSAGFDEQYF
TRBV10-3,TRBD1,.,TRBJ1-6,TGTGCCATCAGTGAGTCGTGGGGACAGGGGGCTTCACCCCTCCACTTT,CAISESWGQGASPLHF